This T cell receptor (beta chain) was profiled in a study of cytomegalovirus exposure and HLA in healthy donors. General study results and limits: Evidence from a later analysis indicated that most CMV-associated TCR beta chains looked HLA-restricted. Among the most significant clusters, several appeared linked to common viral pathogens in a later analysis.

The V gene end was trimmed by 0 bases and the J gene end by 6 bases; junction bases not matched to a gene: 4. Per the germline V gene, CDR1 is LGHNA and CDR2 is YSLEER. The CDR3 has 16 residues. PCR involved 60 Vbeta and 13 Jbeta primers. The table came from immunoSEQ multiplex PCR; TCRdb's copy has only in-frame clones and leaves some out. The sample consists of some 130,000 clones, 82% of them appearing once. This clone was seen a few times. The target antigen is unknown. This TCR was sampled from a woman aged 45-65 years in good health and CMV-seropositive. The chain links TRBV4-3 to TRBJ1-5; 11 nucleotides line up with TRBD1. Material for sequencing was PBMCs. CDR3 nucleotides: TGCGCCAGCAGCCAAGAAAGGACAGGGGGCAGTCAGCCCCAGCATTTT. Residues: CASSQERTGGSQPQHF.